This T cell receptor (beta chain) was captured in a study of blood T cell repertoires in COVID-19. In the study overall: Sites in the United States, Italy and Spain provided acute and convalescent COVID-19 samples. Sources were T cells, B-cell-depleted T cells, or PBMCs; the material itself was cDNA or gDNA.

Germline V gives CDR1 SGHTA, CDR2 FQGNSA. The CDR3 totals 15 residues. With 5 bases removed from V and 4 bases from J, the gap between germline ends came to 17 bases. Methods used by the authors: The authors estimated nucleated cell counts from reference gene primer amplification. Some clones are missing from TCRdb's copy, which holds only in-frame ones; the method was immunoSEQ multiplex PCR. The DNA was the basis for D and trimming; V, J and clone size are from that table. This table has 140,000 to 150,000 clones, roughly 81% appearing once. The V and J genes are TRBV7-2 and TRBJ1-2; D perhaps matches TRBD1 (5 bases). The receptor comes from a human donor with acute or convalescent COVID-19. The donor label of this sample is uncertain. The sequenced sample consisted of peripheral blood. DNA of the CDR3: TGTGCCAGCAGCCTAGAGGGACTACCCACCTATGGCTACACCTTC. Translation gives CASSLEGLPTYGYTF.